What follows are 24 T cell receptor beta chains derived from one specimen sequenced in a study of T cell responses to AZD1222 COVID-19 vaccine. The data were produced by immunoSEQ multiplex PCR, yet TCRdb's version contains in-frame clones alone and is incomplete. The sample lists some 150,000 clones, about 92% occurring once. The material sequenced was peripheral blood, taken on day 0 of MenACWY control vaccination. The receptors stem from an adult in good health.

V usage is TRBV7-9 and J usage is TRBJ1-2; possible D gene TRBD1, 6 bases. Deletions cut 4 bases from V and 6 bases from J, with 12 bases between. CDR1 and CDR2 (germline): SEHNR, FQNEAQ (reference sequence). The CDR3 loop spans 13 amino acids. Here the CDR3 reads CASSSLEGDGYTF. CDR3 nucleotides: TGTGCCAGCAGCTCCCTCGAGGGGGATGGCTACACCTTC.

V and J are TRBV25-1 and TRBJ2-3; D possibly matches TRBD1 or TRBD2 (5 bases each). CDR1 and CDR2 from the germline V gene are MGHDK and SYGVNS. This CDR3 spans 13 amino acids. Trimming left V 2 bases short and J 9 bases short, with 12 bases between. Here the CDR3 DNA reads TGTGCCAGCAGTGAAGAGGGGTACCGGACGCAGTATTTT. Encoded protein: CASSEEGYRTQYF.

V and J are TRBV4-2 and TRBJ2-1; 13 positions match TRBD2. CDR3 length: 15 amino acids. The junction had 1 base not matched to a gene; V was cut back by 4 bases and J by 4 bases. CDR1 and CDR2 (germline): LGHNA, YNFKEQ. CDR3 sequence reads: CASSLGLAGYNEQFF. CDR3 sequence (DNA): TGTGCCAGCAGCCTGGGACTAGCGGGATACAATGAGCAGTTCTTC.

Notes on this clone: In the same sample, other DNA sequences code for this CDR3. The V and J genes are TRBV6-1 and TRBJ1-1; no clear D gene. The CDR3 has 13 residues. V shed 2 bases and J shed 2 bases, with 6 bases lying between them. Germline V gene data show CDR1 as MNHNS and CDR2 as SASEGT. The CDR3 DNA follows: TGTGCCAGCAGTGAATTGGGAAACACTGAAGCTTTCTTT. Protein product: CASSELGNTEAFF.

In DNA, the CDR3 is TGTGCCACCAGCAGAGATCCCCGGGAGCAGCCCCAGCATTTT. Translation: CATSRDPREQPQHF. The V gene is TRBV15, the J gene TRBJ1-5; D gene ambiguous. There are 14 residues in the CDR3. Germline CDR1 LNHNV, CDR2 YYDKDF (reference sequence). Between the trimmed V and J ends, which lost 0 bases and 7 bases, there was a span of 10 bases.

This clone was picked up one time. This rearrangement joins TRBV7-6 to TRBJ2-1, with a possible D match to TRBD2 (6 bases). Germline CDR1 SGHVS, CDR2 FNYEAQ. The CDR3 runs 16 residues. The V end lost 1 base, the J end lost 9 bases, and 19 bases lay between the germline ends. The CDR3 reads CASSLVGLGRDGEQFF. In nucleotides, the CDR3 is TGTGCCAGCAGCTTAGTGGGACTGGGGAGAGACGGTGAGCAGTTCTTC.

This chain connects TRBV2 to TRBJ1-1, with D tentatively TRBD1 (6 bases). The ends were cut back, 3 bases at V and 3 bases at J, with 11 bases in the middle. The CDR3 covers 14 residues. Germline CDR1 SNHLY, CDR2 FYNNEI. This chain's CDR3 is CASSEGGPDTEAFF. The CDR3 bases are TGTGCCAGCAGTGAGGGGGGGCCGGACACTGAAGCTTTCTTT.

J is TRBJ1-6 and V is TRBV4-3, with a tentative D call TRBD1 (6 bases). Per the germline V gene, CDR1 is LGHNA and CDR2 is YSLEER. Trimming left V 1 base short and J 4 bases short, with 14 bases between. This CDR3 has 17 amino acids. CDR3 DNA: TGCGCCAGCAGCCAAGCAGGGGAAGTGGGGTATAATTCACCCCTCCACTTT. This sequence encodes CASSQAGEVGYNSPLHF.

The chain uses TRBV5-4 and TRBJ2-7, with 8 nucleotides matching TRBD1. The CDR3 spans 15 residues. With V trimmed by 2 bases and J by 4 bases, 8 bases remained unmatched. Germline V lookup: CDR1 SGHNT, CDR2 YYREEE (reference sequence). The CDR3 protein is CASSLTGTGTYEQYF. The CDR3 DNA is TGTGCCAGCAGCTTAACCGGGACAGGAACATACGAGCAGTACTTC.

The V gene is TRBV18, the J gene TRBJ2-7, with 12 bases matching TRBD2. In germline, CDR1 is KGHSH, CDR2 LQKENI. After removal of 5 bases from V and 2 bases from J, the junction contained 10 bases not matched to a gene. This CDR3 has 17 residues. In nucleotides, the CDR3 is TGTGCCAGCTCATTGGGACTAGCGGGCGGGGGAACCTACGAGCAGTACTTC. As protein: CASSLGLAGGGTYEQYF.

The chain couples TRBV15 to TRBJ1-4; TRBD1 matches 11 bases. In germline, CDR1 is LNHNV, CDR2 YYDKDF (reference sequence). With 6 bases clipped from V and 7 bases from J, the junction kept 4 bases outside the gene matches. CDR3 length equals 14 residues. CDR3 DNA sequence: TGTGCCACCAGAAGGACAGGGGGCGGTGAAAAACTGTTTTTT. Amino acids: CATRRTGGGEKLFF.

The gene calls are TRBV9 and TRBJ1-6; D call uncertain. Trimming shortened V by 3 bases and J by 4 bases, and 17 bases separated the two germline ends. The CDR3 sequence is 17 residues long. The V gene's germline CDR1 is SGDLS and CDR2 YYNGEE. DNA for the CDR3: TGTGCCAGCAGCGCTACACGTGGGGTCGGGTATAATTCACCCCTCCACTTT. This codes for CASSATRGVGYNSPLHF.

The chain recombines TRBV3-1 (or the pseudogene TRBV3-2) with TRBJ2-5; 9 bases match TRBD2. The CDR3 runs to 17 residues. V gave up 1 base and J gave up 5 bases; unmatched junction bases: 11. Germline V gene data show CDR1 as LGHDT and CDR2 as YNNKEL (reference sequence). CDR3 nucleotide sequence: TGTGCCAGCAGCCAAGTTAGCGGGGGACCACGAAGGGAGACCCAGTACTTC. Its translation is CASSQVSGGPRRETQYF.

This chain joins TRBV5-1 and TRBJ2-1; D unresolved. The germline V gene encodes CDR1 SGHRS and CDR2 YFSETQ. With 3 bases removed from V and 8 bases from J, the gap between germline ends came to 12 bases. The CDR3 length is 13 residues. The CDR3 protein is CASSCGTGDEQFF. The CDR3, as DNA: TGCGCCAGCAGCTGTGGAACCGGCGATGAGCAGTTCTTC.

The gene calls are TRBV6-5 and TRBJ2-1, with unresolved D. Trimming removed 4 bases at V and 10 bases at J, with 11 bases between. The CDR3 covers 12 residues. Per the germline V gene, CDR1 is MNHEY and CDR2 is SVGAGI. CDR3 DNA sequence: TGTGCCAGCAGTTCCTGGACGCGAGAGCAGTTCTTC. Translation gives CASSSWTREQFF.

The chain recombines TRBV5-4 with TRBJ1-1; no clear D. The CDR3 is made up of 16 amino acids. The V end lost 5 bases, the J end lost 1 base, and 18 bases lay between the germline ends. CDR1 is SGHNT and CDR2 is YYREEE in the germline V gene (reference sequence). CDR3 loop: CASRLGIGSGNTEAFF. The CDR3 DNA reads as TGTGCCAGCAGGCTTGGAATAGGTTCTGGGAACACTGAAGCTTTCTTT.

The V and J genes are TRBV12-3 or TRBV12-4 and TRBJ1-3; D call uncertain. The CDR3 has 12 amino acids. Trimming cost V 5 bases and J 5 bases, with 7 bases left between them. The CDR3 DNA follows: TGTGCCAGCAGTGCCCTAAGAAACACCATATATTTT. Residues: CASSALRNTIYF.

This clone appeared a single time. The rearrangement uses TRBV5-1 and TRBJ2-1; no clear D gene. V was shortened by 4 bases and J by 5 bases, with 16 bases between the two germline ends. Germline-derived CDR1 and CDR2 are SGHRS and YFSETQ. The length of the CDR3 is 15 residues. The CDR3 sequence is CASSPQPPLHNEQFF. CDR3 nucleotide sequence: TGCGCCAGCAGCCCCCAGCCTCCACTTCACAATGAGCAGTTCTTC.

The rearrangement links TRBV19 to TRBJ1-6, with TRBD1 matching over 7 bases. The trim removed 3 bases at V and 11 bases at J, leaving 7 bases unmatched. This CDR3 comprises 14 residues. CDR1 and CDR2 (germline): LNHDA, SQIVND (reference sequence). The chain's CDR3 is CASSMYDRATPLHF. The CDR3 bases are TGTGCCAGTAGTATGTACGACAGGGCGACACCCCTCCACTTT.

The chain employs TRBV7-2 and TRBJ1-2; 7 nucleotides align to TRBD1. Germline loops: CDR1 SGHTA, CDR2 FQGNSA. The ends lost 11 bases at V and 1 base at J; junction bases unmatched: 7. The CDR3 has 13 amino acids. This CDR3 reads CAEQGDLNYGYTF. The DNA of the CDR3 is TGTGCCGAGCAGGGGGACCTTAACTATGGCTACACCTTC.

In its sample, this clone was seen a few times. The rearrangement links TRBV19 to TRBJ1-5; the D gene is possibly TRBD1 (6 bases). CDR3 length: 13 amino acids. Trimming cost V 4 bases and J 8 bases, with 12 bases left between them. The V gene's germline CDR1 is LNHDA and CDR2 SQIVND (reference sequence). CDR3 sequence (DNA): TGTGCCAGTAGTAAACAGGGTATTGAGCCCCAGCATTTT. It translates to CASSKQGIEPQHF.

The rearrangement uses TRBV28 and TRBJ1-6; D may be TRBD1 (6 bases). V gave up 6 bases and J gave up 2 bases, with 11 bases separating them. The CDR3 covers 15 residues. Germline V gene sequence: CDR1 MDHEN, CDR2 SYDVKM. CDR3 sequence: CASSPQGTYNSPLHF. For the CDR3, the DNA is TGTGCCAGCAGCCCACAGGGTACCTATAATTCACCCCTCCACTTT.

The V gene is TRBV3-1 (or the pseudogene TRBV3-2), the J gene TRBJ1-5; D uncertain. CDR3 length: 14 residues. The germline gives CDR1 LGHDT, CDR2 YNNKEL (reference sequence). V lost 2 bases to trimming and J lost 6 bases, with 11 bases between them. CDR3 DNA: TGTGCCAGCAGCCAATCTTCGGGGATTCAGCCCCAGCATTTT. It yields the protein CASSQSSGIQPQHF.

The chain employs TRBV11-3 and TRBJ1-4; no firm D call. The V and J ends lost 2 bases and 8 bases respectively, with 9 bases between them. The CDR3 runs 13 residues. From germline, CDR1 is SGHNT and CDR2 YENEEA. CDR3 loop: CASSLRGEEKLFF. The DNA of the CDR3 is TGTGCCAGCAGCTTACGGGGAGAGGAAAAACTGTTTTTT.